This TCR beta chain appears in the sequencing data of a study of cytomegalovirus exposure and HLA in healthy donors. Germline V lookup: CDR1 WNHNN, CDR2 SYGVQD (reference sequence). CDR3 length equals 12 residues. The V gene lost 7 bases and the J gene lost 6 bases, with 12 bases spanning the gap. PCR involved 60 Vbeta and 13 Jbeta primers. Libraries were prepared by immunoSEQ multiplex PCR; TCRdb keeps only in-frame clonotypes and omits some of them. Of about 170,000 clones listed, 75% to 85% are singletons. Sequenced: PBMCs. The source of this sequence is a woman aged 18 to 35 in good health and CMV-seropositive. The chain carries TRBV10-1 and TRBJ1-1; a weak D match, TRBD1 (5 bases). The CDR3 protein is CASTFGASEAFF. DNA for the CDR3: TGCGCCAGCACCTTTGGGGCGTCTGAAGCTTTCTTT.